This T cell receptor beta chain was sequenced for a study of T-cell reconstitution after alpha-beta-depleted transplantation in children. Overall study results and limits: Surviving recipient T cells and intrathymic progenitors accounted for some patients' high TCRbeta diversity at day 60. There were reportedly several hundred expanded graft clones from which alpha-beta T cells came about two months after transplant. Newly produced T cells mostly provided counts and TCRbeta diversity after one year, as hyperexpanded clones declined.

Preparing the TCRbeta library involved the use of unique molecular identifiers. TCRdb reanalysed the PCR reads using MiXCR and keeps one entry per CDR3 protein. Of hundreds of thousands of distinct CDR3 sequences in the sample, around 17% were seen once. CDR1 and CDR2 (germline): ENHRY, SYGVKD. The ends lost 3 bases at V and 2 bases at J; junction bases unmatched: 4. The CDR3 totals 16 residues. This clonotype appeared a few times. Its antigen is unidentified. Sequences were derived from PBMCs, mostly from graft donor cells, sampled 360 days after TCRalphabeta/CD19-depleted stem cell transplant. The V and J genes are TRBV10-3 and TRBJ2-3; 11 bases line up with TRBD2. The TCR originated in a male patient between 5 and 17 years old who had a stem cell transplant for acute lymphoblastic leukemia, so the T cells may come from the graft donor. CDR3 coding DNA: TGTGCCATCAGTGACCTTAGCGGGAGGGTCACAGATACGCAGTATTTT. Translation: CAISDLSGRVTDTQYF.